The sequence of this T cell receptor (beta chain) was determined in a study of blood T cells in healthy people across ages. Study observations and caveats: Relative to aged donors, long-lived donors carried more naive CD4+ cells and displayed higher diversity.

Trimming pared 4 bases from V and 5 bases from J, leaving 15 bases between. The CDR3 has 14 residues. CDR1 and CDR2 (germline): MNHNY, SVGAGI (reference sequence). A word on this clonotype: Its antigen remains unknown.

Combining a sample-barcoded 5' primer with a J-beta primer mix, a second PCR ran for about 6 to 12 cycles. TCRdb itself ran the 5' RACE reads through MiXCR, one entry per CDR3 protein. The sample has 920,000 or so distinct CDR3 sequences; more than 35% are singletons. Russia was home to the donors, healthy Caucasian individuals aged roughly 6 to 90. The chain is built from TRBV6-6 and TRBJ2-7, with D tentatively TRBD1 or TRBD2 (6 bases each). This TCR was recovered from a woman in her sixties in good health. Sequencing used blood. The CDR3 DNA sequence: TGTGCCAGCAGTTCGTCGGGGGCTTTCAACGAGCAGTACTTC. Amino acids: CASSSSGAFNEQYF.